This TCR beta chain derives from a study of technical replicates of blood from a few donors (dated by TCRdb to the late 2010s). The library was made by the immunoSEQ multiplex PCR assay. TCRdb took this table from immuneACCESS and kept in-frame rearrangements with V and J called. Such tables lack part of the clones; where checked against another copy, unresolved V genes explain under half of the gap, and the rest is unexplained. In all, the sample holds about 88,000 clones, and over 90% of those were seen once. Less than 0.35% of the sample goes to the ten largest clones. In regard to this clone: Its target antigen remains unknown. Nothing much larger sits one base from this clone, and base qualities are not available.

The CDR3 goes from the cysteine to the phenylalanine over 15 residues. The DNA shown is the 45-base CDR3, in frame from base 1. From a lookup of the germline V gene, CDR1 and CDR2 are KGHSH and LQKENI. Trimming takes 6 bases off V and 2 bases off J; junction bases not matched to a gene: 7. Specimen: T cells isolated from PBMCs. The V gene is TRBV18 and the J gene is TRBJ1-2; 9 bases in the junction line up with TRBD1. The sequence derives from a human donor in good health. The DNA sequence is as follows: TGTGCCAGCTCGCCCACAGGGGGCCAGAACTATGGCTACACCTTC. This gives the protein CASSPTGGQNYGYTF.